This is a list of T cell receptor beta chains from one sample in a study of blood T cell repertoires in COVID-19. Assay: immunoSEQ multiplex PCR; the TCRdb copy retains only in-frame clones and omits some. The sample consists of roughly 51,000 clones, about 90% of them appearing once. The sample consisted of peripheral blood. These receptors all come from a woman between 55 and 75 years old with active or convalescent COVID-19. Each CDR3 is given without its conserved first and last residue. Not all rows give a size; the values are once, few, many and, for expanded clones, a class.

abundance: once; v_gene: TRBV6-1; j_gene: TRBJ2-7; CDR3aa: ASSDPGTVSSYEQY
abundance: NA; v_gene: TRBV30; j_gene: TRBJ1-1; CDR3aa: AWSVRGIGAEAF
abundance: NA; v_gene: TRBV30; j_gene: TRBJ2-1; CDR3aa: AWSAGTSGGGPYNEQF
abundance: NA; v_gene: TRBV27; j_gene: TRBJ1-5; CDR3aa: ATGGGQPQH
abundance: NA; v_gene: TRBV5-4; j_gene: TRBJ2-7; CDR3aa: ASSFWDRVGEQY
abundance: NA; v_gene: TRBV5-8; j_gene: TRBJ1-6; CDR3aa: ASSQRLDSPLH
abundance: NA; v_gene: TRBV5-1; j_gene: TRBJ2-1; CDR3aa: ASSLQGAATSSYNEQF
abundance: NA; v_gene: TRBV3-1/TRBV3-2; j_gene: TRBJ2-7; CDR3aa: ASSSVPGSSYEQY
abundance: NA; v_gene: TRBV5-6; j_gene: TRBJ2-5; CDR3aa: ASSSDRGETQY
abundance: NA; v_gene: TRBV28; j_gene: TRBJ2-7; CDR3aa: ASSPPGRAEQY
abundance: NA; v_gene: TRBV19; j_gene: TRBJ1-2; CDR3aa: ASSLTDREYGYT
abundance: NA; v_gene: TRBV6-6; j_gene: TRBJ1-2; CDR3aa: ASSPRGTGGGDGYT
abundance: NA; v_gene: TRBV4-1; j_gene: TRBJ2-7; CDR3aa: ASSQEDRLDYEQY
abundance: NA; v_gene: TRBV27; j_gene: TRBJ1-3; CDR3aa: ASSLSWGRSGNTIY
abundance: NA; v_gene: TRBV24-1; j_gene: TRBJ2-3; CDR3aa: ATGQDTDTQY
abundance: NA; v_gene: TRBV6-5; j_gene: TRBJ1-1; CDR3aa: ASSYATGGTEAF
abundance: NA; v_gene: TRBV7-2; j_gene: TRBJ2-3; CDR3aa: ASSFTQGTQY
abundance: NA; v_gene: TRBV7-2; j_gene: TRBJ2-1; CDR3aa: ASSPPGLAGGGQF
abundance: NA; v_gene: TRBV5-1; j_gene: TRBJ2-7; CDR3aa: ASSPRQGGEQY
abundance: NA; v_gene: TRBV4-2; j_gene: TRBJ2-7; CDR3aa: ASSQEGQGRYEQY
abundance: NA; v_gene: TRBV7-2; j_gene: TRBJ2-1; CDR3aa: ASSLGDSSGNEQF
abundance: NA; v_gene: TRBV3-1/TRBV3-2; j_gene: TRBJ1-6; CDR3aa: ASSPSEGGNSPLH
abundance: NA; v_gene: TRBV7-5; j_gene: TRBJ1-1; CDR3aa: VRSLSGDTPKNTEAF
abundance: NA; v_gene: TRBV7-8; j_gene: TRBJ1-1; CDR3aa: ASSQTGNTEAF
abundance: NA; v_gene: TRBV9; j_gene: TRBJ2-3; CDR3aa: ASSPSGLAGLTDTQY
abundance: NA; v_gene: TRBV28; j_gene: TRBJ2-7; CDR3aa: ASTYRDRKTYEQY
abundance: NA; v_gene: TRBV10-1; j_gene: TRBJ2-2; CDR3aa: ASSDLGGRGRNTGELF
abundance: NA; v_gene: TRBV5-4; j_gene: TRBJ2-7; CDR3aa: ASSPSGGAVEQY
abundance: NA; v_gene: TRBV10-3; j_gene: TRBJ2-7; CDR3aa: AISESTSGGISYEQY
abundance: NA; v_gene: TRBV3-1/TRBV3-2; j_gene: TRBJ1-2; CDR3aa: ASSQDRSPSGYT
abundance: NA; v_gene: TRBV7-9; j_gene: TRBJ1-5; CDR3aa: ASSLLQGQPQH
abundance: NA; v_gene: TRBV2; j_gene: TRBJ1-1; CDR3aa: ASTKDRGQSEAF
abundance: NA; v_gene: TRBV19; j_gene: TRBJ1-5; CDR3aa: ASSYPEQGQPQH
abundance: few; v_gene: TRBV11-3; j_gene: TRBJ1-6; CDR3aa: ASSLSGDNSPLH
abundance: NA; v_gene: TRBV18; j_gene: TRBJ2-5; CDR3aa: ASSPGRVETQY
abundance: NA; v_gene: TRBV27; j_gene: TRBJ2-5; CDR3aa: ASSPAGSQETQY
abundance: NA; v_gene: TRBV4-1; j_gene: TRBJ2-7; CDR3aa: ASSQGLAGGPSGEQY
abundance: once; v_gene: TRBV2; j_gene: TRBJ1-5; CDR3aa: ASSLWTGASQPQH
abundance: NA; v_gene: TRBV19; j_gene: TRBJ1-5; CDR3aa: ASREVYNQPQH
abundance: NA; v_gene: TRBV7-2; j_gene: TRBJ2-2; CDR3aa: ASSLPVGRTGELF
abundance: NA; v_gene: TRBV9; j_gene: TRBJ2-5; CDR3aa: ASSVAIGAVQETQY
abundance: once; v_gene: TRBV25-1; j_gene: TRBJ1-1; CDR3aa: ASSEFTANTEAF
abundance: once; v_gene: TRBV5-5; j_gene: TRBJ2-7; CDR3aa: ASSLGQNYEQY
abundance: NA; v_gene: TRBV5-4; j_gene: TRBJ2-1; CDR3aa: ASSLGSGGYNEQF
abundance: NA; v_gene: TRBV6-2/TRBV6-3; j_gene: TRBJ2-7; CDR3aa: ASSYADRSGRTEQY
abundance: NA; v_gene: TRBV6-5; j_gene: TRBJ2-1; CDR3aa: ASSFLAVSYNEQF
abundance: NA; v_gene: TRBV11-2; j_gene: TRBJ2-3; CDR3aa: ASSLDRERPQY
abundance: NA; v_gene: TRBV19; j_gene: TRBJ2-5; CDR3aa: ASSPGTQETQY
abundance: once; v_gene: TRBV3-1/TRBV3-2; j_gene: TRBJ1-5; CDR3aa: ASSQSFGQYSNQPQH
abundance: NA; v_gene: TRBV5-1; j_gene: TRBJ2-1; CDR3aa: ASSLGTSGGLIYNEQF
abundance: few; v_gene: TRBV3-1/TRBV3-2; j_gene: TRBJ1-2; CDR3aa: ASSQDLGRGNYGYT
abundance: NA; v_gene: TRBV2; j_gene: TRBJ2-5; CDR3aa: ASGGWILGEGETQY
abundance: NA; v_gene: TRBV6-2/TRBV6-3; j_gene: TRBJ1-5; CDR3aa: ASSYFGDQPQH
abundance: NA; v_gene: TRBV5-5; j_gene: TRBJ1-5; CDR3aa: ASSTAGTGSSQPQH
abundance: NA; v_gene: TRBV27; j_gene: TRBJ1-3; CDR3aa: ASSSAGATGNTIY
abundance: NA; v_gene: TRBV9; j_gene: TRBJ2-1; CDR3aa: ASSVRVGLAGRDEQF
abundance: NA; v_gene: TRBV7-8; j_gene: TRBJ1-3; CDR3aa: ASSGGQGGNTIY
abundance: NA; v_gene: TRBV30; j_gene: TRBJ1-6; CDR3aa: AWSAGKGNSPLH
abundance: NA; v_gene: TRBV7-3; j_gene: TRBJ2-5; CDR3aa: ASSLTFGGGETQY
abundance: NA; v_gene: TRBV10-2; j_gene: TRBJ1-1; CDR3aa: ASSESARTGTEAF